This is a list of T cell receptor beta chains from one sample in a study of blood T cell repertoires in COVID-19. Only in-frame clones appear in the TCRdb table, and some are missing; sequencing was by immunoSEQ multiplex PCR. The sample carries about 110,000 clones, over 65% recorded once. The sample taken for sequencing was peripheral blood. The source is a woman between 35 and 50 years old with acute or convalescent COVID-19. Both conserved end residues are trimmed from each CDR3. Part of the rows lack a size; the others show once, few, many or a class for expanded clones.

J	size	V	CDR3
TRBJ2-7	NA	TRBV7-2	ASSPRGSGGGYEQY
TRBJ1-2	NA	TRBV4-3	ASSATGQEWYGYT
TRBJ1-1	NA	TRBV11-2	ASSLDLGGTEAF
TRBJ2-1	NA	TRBV10-3	AITSGMDNEQF
TRBJ2-6	NA	TRBV18	ASSPLSVTDTSGANVLT
TRBJ1-5	NA	TRBV6-1	ASSEMGQGRQPQH
TRBJ2-5	NA	TRBV7-2	ASSSGLYGTQY
TRBJ1-1	few	TRBV29-1	SVLGTGGSGTEAF
TRBJ1-1	once	TRBV19	ASIHGTEAF
TRBJ1-5	many	TRBV12-1	ASSFGRDSDQPQH
TRBJ1-6	NA	TRBV30	AWSDGQLNNSPLH
TRBJ2-5	NA	TRBV5-4	ASSPGTSGGETQY
TRBJ1-4	NA	TRBV28	ASSFPHQGATNEKLF
TRBJ2-1	NA	TRBV5-5	ASSGPGRLNEQF
TRBJ1-6	NA	TRBV7-2	ASSSGQGENSPLH
TRBJ1-6	NA	TRBV27	ASSANAYHNSPLH
TRBJ2-1	once	TRBV9	ASSDPRNEQF
TRBJ2-7	NA	TRBV2	ASSTQGWEQY
TRBJ1-6	once	TRBV18	ASSLSRQDSPLH
TRBJ2-2	NA	TRBV5-1	ASSAAGTGLAGELF
TRBJ1-2	NA	TRBV28	ASSAKLREVGYT
TRBJ1-5	many	TRBV5-6	ASNRWGGNQPQH
TRBJ2-7	NA	TRBV7-3	ASSPRGGQGYEQY
TRBJ1-5	NA	TRBV18	ASSGGDNQPQH
TRBJ2-1	NA	TRBV11-3	ASSLAQSGGLNEQF
TRBJ1-5	once	TRBV19	ASRPPGLTNQPQH
TRBJ1-5	NA	TRBV5-5	ASSSMTGNQPQH
TRBJ2-1	NA	TRBV7-6	ASSSRVAGNNEQF
TRBJ2-7	NA	TRBV2	ASSVDNEQY
TRBJ1-2	NA	TRBV11-2	ASSPRTGTSVGYT
TRBJ2-3	NA	TRBV3-1/TRBV3-2	ASSQDPGVTDTQY
TRBJ1-5	NA	TRBV30	AWSVKGSNQPQH
TRBJ2-1	NA	TRBV15	ATKEGTPTGTYNEQF
TRBJ2-6	many	TRBV24-1	ATSVAGTSPSSGANVLT
TRBJ1-3	NA	TRBV7-6	ASSLTESGNTIY
TRBJ2-1	NA	TRBV5-1	ASSLDGWNEQF
TRBJ2-5	NA	TRBV6-6	ASSNGGAAGETQY
TRBJ1-5	NA	TRBV2	ASSDIQGAYQPQH
TRBJ2-3	NA	TRBV6-5	ASSPTPGDTQY
TRBJ2-4	NA	TRBV5-4	ASSPGQGGNIQY
TRBJ1-1	once	TRBV19	ASSIDWGRPEAF
TRBJ2-3	NA	TRBV5-1	ASSPELAGSSSTDTQY
TRBJ1-1	NA	TRBV13	ASSRLTGAEAF
TRBJ1-4	NA	TRBV28	ASSFATNEKLF
TRBJ1-4	few	TRBV7-9	ASSRDRDYEKLF